This entry is about one T cell receptor beta chain. This clonotype has at least ten counts. The antigen it binds to is not known. It has no much larger one-base neighbor in the sample; base qualities were not kept. The data originate from a study of T cells in Graves' hyperthyroidism and ophthalmopathy (dated by TCRdb to 2018 to 2020). At the level of the whole study: Peripheral blood was sampled at the time of initial diagnosis, prior to any treatment. After blood sampling, hyperthyroidism patients were treated with methimazole at a starting dose of 30 mg daily, and ophthalmopathy patients were treated with high-dose intravenous methylprednisolone. Prospective prediction of ophthalmopathy was tested in an independent validation cohort of 18 to 20 hyperthyroidism patients and around 16 patients who later progressed to ophthalmopathy. In addition, the study compared T-cell repertoires in thyroid tissue and in blood from six Graves' hyperthyroidism patients. To identify TCR V-J signatures that set the groups apart, the researchers used a discovery cohort of about a hundred patients, made up of 43 with Graves' ophthalmopathy and 57 with stable Graves' hyperthyroidism. TCR Vbeta CDR3 sequencing of fewer than 150 peripheral blood samples (under 45 ophthalmopathy, around 80 hyperthyroidism and about 17 progressor patients) is reported in the paper. The approximately 98 discovery patients were randomly divided into training and test sets at a 7:3 ratio.

The TCR beta CDR3 regions were amplified from the RNA transcripts. For the first round of RT-PCR on the TCR CDR3, the HTBI primer set was used together with the Qiagen OneStep RT-PCR kit. Libraries were constructed in a second round of multiplex PCR, after which size selection and purification were carried out. The libraries were sequenced on an Illumina HiSeq2000 using paired-end 100 bp reads. The study's processing was this. SOAPnuke was used to process the raw data, removing reads that contained adapters or uncalled bases, had a mean Phred below 15, or lacked an exact match to the constant primer or identifier. High-quality paired reads were merged with COPE v1.2.5, and unique nucleotide sequences were defined as clonotypes. MiTCR v1.1 was used to align clonotypes to the IMGT TRBV, TRBD and TRBJ reference segments. Analysis was restricted to V-J combinations with a frequency above 0.0001, which covered 99.2% of repertoires. A TCS score was defined as the ratio of F50 (clonal expansion) to E x V (chaos), with BLOSUM62-based TCRdist applied between CDR3 peptides within each V-J. Welch's t-statistics and random forest reduced several hundred V-J features to about 13, which were used in a naive Bayes classifier (R e1071). The raw public reads went through TCRdb reprocessing: fastp at Q25, MiXCR clone calling, in-frame beta chains kept. Duplicate CDR3 protein sequences are folded into a single record with the most common DNA and genes. TCRdb's processing, not the study's, gives the V and J calls here. This sample lists a few hundred thousand distinct CDR3 sequences; roughly 15% were detected once. The ten largest clones represent less than 20% of the sample.

Ophthalmopathy patients had moderately to severely active disease, Clinical Activity Score of at least 3, NOSPECS grade of at least 4, and duration under 3 months. The study excluded patients with uncontrolled infections, other autoimmune diseases, pregnancy or lactation. Diagnoses were based on clinical symptoms, serum thyroxine and TRAb, thyroid ultrasound and orbital computed tomography. Ficoll-Paque density gradient centrifugation was used to isolate PBMCs from about 9 ml of fresh peripheral blood. Total RNA was extracted using Trizol reagent, and RNA quality was assessed on an Agilent 2100 Bioanalyzer. Summary of the overall study and its limitations: In validation, the model predicted progression to ophthalmopathy with roughly 70% sensitivity and approximately 78% specificity, a median of around six months before onset. A 13 V-J signature model separated ophthalmopathy from stable hyperthyroidism, with roughly 88% sensitivity and roughly 84% specificity in cross-validation and 80%/75% in testing. Blood samples also contained most of the expanded thyroid clonotypes (frequency above 0.001), which suggests that blood repertoires may reflect thyroid immune responses. Sample size was not statistically predetermined, and blinding of investigators to group allocation was not performed.

From a lookup of the germline V gene (reference sequence), CDR1 and CDR2 are DFQATT and SNEGSKA. V and J are trimmed by 2 bases and 0 bases, and the gene matches miss 3 bases of the junction. The CDR3 runs 15 amino acids, cysteine and phenylalanine included. Kept here is only the CDR3 DNA, which spans 45 bases and is read in frame from base 1. This sequence was found in a woman aged 25 to 39 with Graves' ophthalmopathy. The V and J genes are TRBV20-1 and TRBJ1-2; 10 bases in between match TRBD1. Source material: blood. This receptor carries the CDR3 CSARWTGGPNYGYTF. The DNA is as follows: TGCAGTGCTAGATGGACAGGGGGACCTAACTATGGCTACACCTTC.